These 28 T cell receptor beta chains came from one sample sequenced in a study of blood T cell repertoires in COVID-19. Clones were read by immunoSEQ multiplex PCR, and TCRdb kept only the in-frame ones, dropping some. The data show 120,000 to 150,000 clones, about 90% seen once. The sequenced sample consisted of peripheral blood. These receptors all come from a man at least 80 years old with acute or convalescent COVID-19.

The CDR3 spells CASSFLQGASSGNTIYF. CDR3 bases: TGTGCCAGCAGCTTTTTACAGGGGGCCAGCTCTGGAAACACCATATATTTT. The genes are TRBV7-9 and TRBJ1-3; TRBD1 agrees at 9 bases. V lost 3 bases and J lost 0; bases outside the gene matches: 6. Per the germline V gene, CDR1 is SEHNR and CDR2 is FQNEAQ (reference sequence). The CDR3 extends over 17 amino acids. The whole variable domain, filled in from reference TRBV7-9 and TRBJ1-3, reads DTGVSQNPRHKITKRGQNVTFRCDPISEHNRLYWYRQTLGQGPEFLTYFQNEAQLEKSRLLSDRFSAERPKGSFSTLEIQRTEQGDSAMYLCASSFLQGASSGNTIYFGEGSWLTVV.

This chain joins TRBV3-1 (or the pseudogene TRBV3-2) and TRBJ1-1; 10 bases agree with TRBD1. Germline assignment: CDR1 LGHDT and CDR2 YNNKEL (reference sequence). This CDR3 region has 17 residues. After removal of 2 bases from V and 4 bases from J, the junction contained 10 bases not matched to a gene. The CDR3 DNA follows: TGTGCCAGCAGCCAAAGACAGGGGGCGAGGTCTGGCACTGAAGCTTTCTTT. Protein sequence: CASSQRQGARSGTEAFF.

This chain links TRBV29-1 with TRBJ2-7; TRBD1 aligns across 7 bases. The germline V gene encodes CDR1 SQVTM and CDR2 ANQGSEA. The CDR3 loop spans 13 amino acids. After removal of 4 bases from V and 5 bases from J, the junction contained 8 bases not matched to a gene. The CDR3 DNA reads as TGCAGCGTTGGACAGGGTAAAGTCCACGAGCAGTACTTC. It yields the protein CSVGQGKVHEQYF.

This clone showed up just once. This sequence joins TRBV15 and TRBJ1-4; unclear D gene. CDR3 size: 15 residues. CDR1 is LNHNV, CDR2 YYDKDF, per germline (reference sequence). Trimming cost V 3 bases and J 2 bases, with 10 bases left between them. In DNA form, the CDR3 reads TGTGCCACCAGCAGGGCTCCGGGGACTAATGAAAAACTGTTTTTT. This codes for CATSRAPGTNEKLFF.

This clone appeared once. V gene TRBV7-8 combines with J gene TRBJ2-7; D is ambiguous. V gave up 4 bases and J gave up 0 bases, with 16 bases separating them. Germline CDR1 SGHVS, CDR2 FQNEAQ. CDR3 length: 16 amino acids. The CDR3 loop is CASSSIAGRSSYEQYF. In DNA form, the CDR3 reads TGTGCCAGCAGCTCAATCGCAGGCAGGTCCTCCTACGAGCAGTACTTC.

The genes are TRBV1 and TRBJ1-1; TRBD1 was called by the table and not checked on the DNA. TRBV1 is listed as a pseudogene. CDR3 length: 16 residues. The CDR3 DNA follows: TGCACCAGCAGCCAAGAGAAGGATGGACAGGGGGCCGAAGCTTTCTTT. It encodes CTSSQEKDGQGAEAFF.

This chain connects TRBV27 to TRBJ2-3; 9 bases match TRBD1. There are 19 residues in the CDR3. Trimming took 4 bases from V and 3 from J; bases not matched to a gene: 17. CDR1 and CDR2 (germline): MNHEY, SMNVEV (reference sequence). Here the CDR3 reads CASSSTYRDRVRGTDTQYF. CDR3 DNA sequence: TGTGCCAGCAGTTCCACTTACCGGGACAGGGTTCGTGGGACAGATACGCAGTATTTT.

CDR3 bases: TGTGCCAGCAGTGTAGGGGCGAAGAATGAAAAACTGTTTTTT. It yields the protein CASSVGAKNEKLFF. The V and J genes are TRBV2 and TRBJ1-4; a possible D gene is TRBD1 (5 bases). CDR3 size: 14 residues. Trimming removed 4 bases at V and 5 bases at J, with 11 bases between. CDR1 is SNHLY and CDR2 is FYNNEI in the germline V gene.

This clone was detected once. The chain employs TRBV27 and TRBJ1-2; TRBD1 matches 10 bases. Germline V gene lookup returns CDR1 MNHEY and CDR2 SMNVEV (reference sequence). The CDR3 is made up of 13 amino acids. J was trimmed by 6 bases and V by 6 bases; bases with no gene match: 4. For the CDR3, the DNA is TGTGCCAGCAGCCCGACAGGGGGCAATGGCTACACCTTC. Its translation: CASSPTGGNGYTF.

The V gene is TRBV3-1 (or the pseudogene TRBV3-2), the J gene TRBJ2-3, with 8 bases matching TRBD2. The ends lost 4 bases at V and 6 bases at J; junction bases unmatched: 18. This CDR3 spans 18 amino acids. The germline gives CDR1 LGHDT, CDR2 YNNKEL (reference sequence). The CDR3 coding sequence is TGTGCCAGCAGCCCTGACCGATCGACTAGCGTGAACTGGGATACGCAGTATTTT. Amino acid sequence: CASSPDRSTSVNWDTQYF.

V and J are TRBV6-5 and TRBJ1-4; the D is unclear. This CDR3 region has 11 residues. Looked up from germline, CDR1 is MNHEY and CDR2 is SVGAGI. Trimming shortened V by 6 bases and J by 8 bases, and 7 bases separated the two germline ends. The CDR3 nucleotides are TGTGCCAGCAGGGGCCTAGAAAAACTGTTTTTT. Protein sequence: CASRGLEKLFF.

The chain employs TRBV18 and TRBJ1-1; TRBD1 might be the D (6 bases). The CDR3 contains 13 residues. Germline V gene sequence: CDR1 KGHSH, CDR2 LQKENI. The germline V and J ends were trimmed by 6 bases and 8 bases, with 16 bases remaining between them. The CDR3 region has the DNA TGTGCCAGCTCCCCAGGACAGAACAGCGAAGCTTTCTTT. It specifies CASSPGQNSEAFF.

The V call is TRBV27, the J call TRBJ2-1, with D maybe TRBD2 (5 bases). V shed 4 bases and J shed 7 bases, with 11 bases lying between them. The CDR3 consists of 13 residues. CDR1 is MNHEY, CDR2 SMNVEV, per germline (reference sequence). This CDR3 reads CASSSLAGNEQFF. In DNA, the CDR3 is TGTGCCAGCAGTTCTCTAGCTGGGAATGAGCAGTTCTTC.

The V gene is TRBV5-1, the J gene TRBJ2-7, with 9 bases identical to TRBD1. Germline assignment: CDR1 SGHRS and CDR2 YFSETQ. The CDR3 sequence is 14 residues long. Trimming took 4 bases from V and 2 from J; bases not matched to a gene: 4. CDR3 DNA sequence: TGCGCCAGCAGCCCAAGACAGGGGGCCTACGAGCAGTACTTC. This codes for CASSPRQGAYEQYF.

The chain employs TRBV19 and TRBJ1-4, with 8 bases fitting TRBD1. Unmatched junction bases numbered 3, after V lost 2 bases and J lost 7 bases. There are 14 residues in the CDR3. In germline, CDR1 is LNHDA, CDR2 SQIVND (reference sequence). CDR3 region: CASSILGQAEKLFF. The CDR3 DNA follows: TGTGCCAGTAGTATATTGGGACAGGCTGAAAAACTGTTTTTT.

The chain carries TRBV9 and TRBJ2-5; 9 nucleotides align to TRBD1. After removal of 3 bases from V and 9 bases from J, the junction contained 9 bases not matched to a gene. The length of the CDR3 is 14 residues. CDR1 is SGDLS, CDR2 YYNGEE, per germline. CDR3 in amino acids: CASSARQGVAAQYF. In DNA, the CDR3 is TGTGCCAGCAGCGCCCGACAGGGGGTTGCTGCCCAGTACTTC.

The CDR3 region is CAWNPGQGPSEAFF. In DNA form, the CDR3 reads TGTGCCTGGAACCCGGGACAGGGGCCATCCGAAGCTTTCTTT. This chain connects TRBV30 to TRBJ1-1; 10 positions agree with TRBD1. CDR1 GTSNPN and CDR2 SVGIG come from the germline V gene (reference sequence). The CDR3 length is 14 residues. The J segment lost 8 bases and the V segment lost 4 bases, leaving 10 bases of the junction unmatched.

The chain recombines TRBV5-4 with TRBJ1-2; the match to TRBD1 covers 11 bases. The junction had 4 bases not matched to a gene; V was cut back by 4 bases and J by 5 bases. The V gene's germline CDR1 is SGHNT and CDR2 YYREEE (reference sequence). The CDR3 loop spans 14 amino acids. The chain's CDR3 is CASSARDRGYGYTF. In DNA, the CDR3 is TGTGCCAGCAGCGCCCGGGACAGGGGGTATGGCTACACCTTC.

The CDR3 spells CASSFTARGTSGKNEQFF. For the CDR3, the DNA is TGTGCCAGCAGCTTCACCGCCCGCGGGACTAGCGGGAAGAATGAGCAGTTCTTC. The chain joins TRBV7-9 to TRBJ2-1; the match to TRBD2 covers 13 bases. Germline V gene sequence: CDR1 SEHNR, CDR2 FQNEAQ (reference sequence). V was clipped by 3 bases and J by 7 bases; unmatched bases: 12. The CDR3 length is 18 residues.

V usage is TRBV14 and J usage is TRBJ1-2; 7 bases match TRBD1. This CDR3 contains 13 residues. Germline loops: CDR1 SGHDN, CDR2 FVKESK. Trimming cost V 1 base and J 7 bases; bases outside gene matches: 3. CDR3: CASSQANRGGYTF. The DNA for the CDR3 is TGTGCCAGCAGCCAAGCAAACAGGGGTGGCTACACCTTC.

This clone was seen only once. V usage is TRBV7-2 and J usage is TRBJ2-5, with 7 bases identical to TRBD2. This CDR3 comprises 14 residues. The germline V gene encodes CDR1 SGHTA and CDR2 FQGNSA. Trimming removed 2 bases from V and 3 bases from J; junction bases left unmatched: 3. CDR3 region: CASSLFGLEETQYF. CDR3 sequence (DNA): TGTGCCAGCAGCTTATTCGGACTAGAAGAGACCCAGTACTTC.

This chain links TRBV28 with TRBJ1-6; TRBD1 matches 7 bases. The length of the CDR3 is 14 residues. Trimming took 6 bases from V and 5 from J; bases not matched to a gene: 4. Germline CDR1 is MDHEN and CDR2 is SYDVKM. Written as DNA, the CDR3 is TGTGCCAGCAGACCGGGACAGAATAATTCACCCCTCCACTTT. Protein product: CASRPGQNNSPLHF. Using reference TRBV28 and TRBJ1-6 for the parts outside the CDR3, the full variable domain is DVKVTQSSRYLVKRTGEKVFLECVQDMDHENMFWYRQDPGLGLRLIYFSYDVKMKEKGDIPEGYSVSREKKERFSLILESASTNQTSMYLCASRPGQNNSPLHFGNGTRLTVT.

The genes are TRBV4-1 and TRBJ1-1, with TRBD1 as a possible D gene (5 bases). The CDR3 sequence is 16 residues long. Trimming cost V 0 bases and J 2 bases, with 13 bases left between them. CDR1 MGHRA and CDR2 YSYEKL come from the germline V gene. The CDR3 sequence is CASSQDERRGNTEAFF. CDR3 DNA sequence: TGCGCCAGCAGCCAAGATGAGAGGAGGGGAAACACTGAAGCTTTCTTT.

This clone occurred once. The chain joins TRBV2 to TRBJ1-1; D might be TRBD1 (6 bases). Germline values: CDR1 SNHLY, CDR2 FYNNEI. The CDR3 is 13 residues long. The V end was cut by 7 bases, the J end by 1 base, with 10 bases between. As DNA, the CDR3 is TGTGCCAGCACCCTGACAGGGAACACTGAAGCTTTCTTT. It encodes CASTLTGNTEAFF.

A single count supports this clone. V usage is TRBV28 and J usage is TRBJ2-1, with 14 bases aligning to TRBD2. Germline-derived CDR1 and CDR2 are MDHEN and SYDVKM. Trimming removed 4 bases from V and 3 bases from J; junction bases left unmatched: 8. CDR3 length equals 18 residues. The DNA for the CDR3 is TGTGCCAGCAGTTCCCGATCGGGACTAGCGGGAGTCTACAATGAGCAGTTCTTC. This encodes CASSSRSGLAGVYNEQFF.

The chain couples TRBV3-1 (or the pseudogene TRBV3-2) to TRBJ1-6; D is unresolved. In germline, CDR1 is LGHDT, CDR2 YNNKEL (reference sequence). This CDR3 is 15 amino acids long. The ends were cut back, 0 bases at V and 13 bases at J, with 16 bases in the middle. CDR3 sequence: CASSQDEYSPRPLHF. CDR3 DNA sequence: TGTGCCAGCAGCCAAGATGAGTACAGTCCAAGGCCCCTCCACTTT.

V gene TRBV5-1 combines with J gene TRBJ2-7, with 7 bases matching TRBD2. Germline assignment: CDR1 SGHRS and CDR2 YFSETQ. Trimming took 5 bases from V and 5 from J; bases not matched to a gene: 4. There are 12 residues in the CDR3. The CDR3 is CASRAGDHEQYF. In DNA, the CDR3 is TGCGCCAGCAGGGCGGGGGACCACGAGCAGTACTTC.

This clone was counted a single time. The CDR3 loop is CASSPQTSGYNEQFF. The CDR3 bases are TGTGCCAGCAGCCCCCAGACTAGCGGCTACAATGAGCAGTTCTTC. The chain combines TRBV11-2 with TRBJ2-1, with 9 bases matching TRBD2. The CDR3 consists of 15 residues. From germline, CDR1 is SGHAT and CDR2 FQNNGV. The ends lost 5 bases at V and 3 bases at J; junction bases unmatched: 5.